A selection of T cell receptor beta chains follows, all from one sample in a study of post-analysis software for immune sequencing data. TCRdb re-called the PCR reads with MiXCR, one entry per CDR3 protein. Of hundreds of thousands of distinct CDR3 sequences in the sample, about 32% were seen once. The sequencing sample was made of blood. Receptor source: a girl aged 10 to 17 with multiple sclerosis. Each CDR3 is given with its conserved first and last residue.

j_gene | v_gene | CDR3aa
TRBJ1-6 | TRBV7-2 | CASSLDGRGSSYNSPLHF
TRBJ2-1 | TRBV28 | CASSTDRGAGSYNEQFF
TRBJ2-7 | TRBV29-1 | CSVAQPGRVDEQYF
TRBJ2-7 | TRBV20-1 | CSAEGGGEYEQYF
TRBJ2-3 | TRBV3-1 | CASSPGTSGGDTQYF
TRBJ2-7 | TRBV29-1 | CSAYSHYEQYF
TRBJ1-1 | TRBV7-2 | CASSLATGTNTEAFF
TRBJ2-3 | TRBV12-3/TRBV12-4 | CASSHGSRADTQYF
TRBJ2-1 | TRBV7-2 | CASSLAGSSYNEQFF
TRBJ1-5 | TRBV28 | CASSSGGAGWPQHF
TRBJ1-5 | TRBV11-2 | CASSLGSAVGQPQHF
TRBJ2-1 | TRBV7-2 | CASSFWQTRPDNEQFF
TRBJ1-2 | TRBV29-1 | CSAEKVGSYTF
TRBJ1-6 | TRBV4-3 | CASSQVGRGSPRHF
TRBJ2-2 | TRBV12-3/TRBV12-4 | CASSLEDSNTGELFF
TRBJ2-3 | TRBV25-1 | CASGPIASRGALDTQYF
TRBJ1-2 | TRBV2 | CASSDPRQANNRNYGYTF
TRBJ2-3 | TRBV12-5 | CASGNTDTQYF
TRBJ2-1 | TRBV29-1 | CSADSGLAGTAYNEQFF
TRBJ2-1 | TRBV27 | CASSLSLDPSFEQFF
NA | TRBV2 | CASSDRMWGFSVEQYF
TRBJ2-2 | TRBV29-1 | CSAWRASGELFF
TRBJ2-3 | TRBV7-9 | CASRPPSGRAGFTDTQYF
TRBJ2-1 | TRBV6-2/TRBV6-3 | CAGSWTSGSLGNEQFF
TRBJ2-3 | TRBV7-9 | CASSLVGVTSTDTQYF
TRBJ1-4 | TRBV6-6 | CACSGNEKLFF
TRBJ2-3 | TRBV5-1 | CASSGGGGVDTQYF
TRBJ2-1 | TRBV27 | CASSPVGDEQFF
TRBJ2-3 | TRBV24-1 | CATSDLPHGQDTQYF
TRBJ2-1 | TRBV27 | CASSLYPSGVYNEQFF
TRBJ2-7 | TRBV7-2 | CASSLGVIYEQYF
TRBJ2-1 | TRBV25-1 | CASIGLGGSSYNEQFF
TRBJ2-1 | TRBV6-2/TRBV6-3 | CASSPPGLVQFF
TRBJ2-1 | TRBV7-2 | CASSPTARTEQFF
TRBJ2-5 | TRBV4-1 | CASSMGTSGYKETQYF
TRBJ2-3 | TRBV5-4 | CASSLGTSRTDTRYF
TRBJ1-5 | TRBV24-1 | CATSDPDRGPNQPQHF
TRBJ2-5 | TRBV29-1 | CSAQTGGETQYF
TRBJ2-7 | TRBV19 | CASSMWGNEQYF
TRBJ2-5 | TRBV20-1 | CSAPGQGGQETQYF
TRBJ2-7 | TRBV28 | CASSVTLNYEQYF
TRBJ2-5 | TRBV29-1 | CSVDPSEGGPADF
TRBJ2-7 | TRBV3-1 | CASSQRGQFGQQYF
TRBJ2-5 | TRBV5-1 | CASSSPGLAAPIGETQYF
TRBJ1-2 | TRBV12-3/TRBV12-4 | CASSFGQVYGYTF